These 29 T cell receptor beta chains came from one sample sequenced in a study of spatial heterogeneity in lung cancer. One entry per CDR3 protein results from TCRdb running MiXCR on the 5' RACE reads. The table lists some 21,000 distinct CDR3 sequences, roughly 4.5% of them singletons. Time point: sample taken at primary tumor resection. The starting material was PBMCs, obtained at surgery. The source of these receptors is a male donor with early-stage non-small cell lung cancer.

This clonotype came up many times. The rearrangement joins TRBV7-8 to TRBJ2-1, with D hard to call. CDR1 SGHVS and CDR2 FQNEAQ come from the germline V gene. This CDR3 comprises 15 residues. The ends were cut back, 4 bases at V and 0 bases at J, with 10 bases in the middle. CDR3 residues: CASSSLVGSYNEQFF. The DNA of the CDR3 is TGTGCCAGCAGCTCCCTGGTGGGCTCCTACAATGAGCAGTTCTTC.

This clonotype was seen ten or more times. The CDR3 loop reads CASSQGDRRFTNYGYTF. The DNA of the CDR3 is TGTGCCAGCAGCCAGGGGGACAGGAGATTTACTAACTATGGCTACACCTTC. The gene calls are TRBV3-1 and TRBJ1-2; 8 bases are a match to TRBD1. The length of the CDR3 is 17 residues. V gave up 3 bases and J gave up 0 bases; unmatched junction bases: 9. CDR1 and CDR2 from the germline V gene are LGHDT and YNNKEL (reference sequence).

This clonotype appeared many times. This chain connects TRBV20-1 to TRBJ2-1; no clear D gene. The germline V and J ends were trimmed by 0 bases and 0 bases, with 6 bases remaining between them. CDR3 length equals 14 residues. Germline V gene lookup returns CDR1 DFQATT and CDR2 SNEGSKA (reference sequence). In nucleotides, the CDR3 is TGCAGTGCTAGAGATGTAAGCTCCTACAATGAGCAGTTCTTC. Its translation is CSARDVSSYNEQFF.

This chain links TRBV7-2 with TRBJ1-5; no clear D gene. In germline, CDR1 is SGHTA, CDR2 FQGNSA. V gave up 3 bases and J gave up 0 bases, with 9 bases separating them. There are 15 residues in the CDR3. CDR3 region: CASSFSQGSNQPQHF. The CDR3 DNA reads TGTGCCAGCAGCTTCTCACAAGGTAGCAATCAGCCCCAGCATTTT.

This clonotype was observed a few times. CDR3 loop: CASSYRRDSKEQYF. The CDR3 DNA reads as TGTGCCAGCAGCTACCGTCGGGACAGTAAGGAGCAGTACTTC. The rearrangement links TRBV6-5 to TRBJ2-7, with TRBD1 matching over 7 bases. Trimming cost V 6 bases and J 7 bases; bases outside gene matches: 12. Per germline, CDR1 MNHEY and CDR2 SVGAGI. CDR3 length: 14 residues.

The chain is built from TRBV5-1 and TRBJ1-4, with D unresolved. CDR1 SGHRS and CDR2 YFSETQ come from the germline V gene. With 2 bases removed from V and 0 bases from J, the gap between germline ends came to 5 bases. The CDR3 has 14 residues. Here the CDR3 reads CASSFGATNEKLFF. Written as DNA, the CDR3 is TGCGCCAGCAGCTTTGGGGCAACTAATGAAAAACTGTTTTTT.

This clonotype was recorded many times. This rearrangement joins TRBV6-2 or TRBV6-3 to TRBJ2-7; 9 nucleotides agree with TRBD1. In germline, CDR1 is MNHEY, CDR2 SVGEGT. This CDR3 is built from 15 residues. The V segment lost 1 base and the J segment 0 bases; nucleotides outside the gene matches: 1. The CDR3 DNA reads TGTGCCAGCAGTTACTTGACAGGGGGCTCCTACGAGCAGTACTTC. Encoded protein: CASSYLTGGSYEQYF.

Ten or more counts support this clonotype. V gene TRBV28 combines with J gene TRBJ2-1, with D perhaps being TRBD1 or TRBD2 (5 bases each). The CDR3 has 15 amino acids. Deletions cut 6 bases from V and 4 bases from J, with 16 bases between. CDR1 is MDHEN, CDR2 SYDVKM, per germline. The chain's CDR3 is CASSAGTQEYNEQFF. CDR3 in DNA: TGTGCCAGCAGCGCCGGGACGCAAGAATACAATGAGCAGTTCTTC. The variable domain in full, completed from reference TRBV28 and TRBJ2-1, reads DVKVTQSSRYLVKRTGEKVFLECVQDMDHENMFWYRQDPGLGLRLIYFSYDVKMKEKGDIPEGYSVSREKKERFSLILESASTNQTSMYLCASSAGTQEYNEQFFGPGTRLTVL.

This clonotype was counted many times. V and J are TRBV6-6 and TRBJ2-1; D may be TRBD1 (7 bases). Germline V CDR1 and CDR2: MNHNY, SVGAGI (reference sequence). Trimming took off 8 bases at V and 6 bases at J, with 14 bases between the two ends. The CDR3 runs 13 residues. DNA of the CDR3: TGTGCCAGCTCCCATCAGGGGGGCAATGAGCAGTTCTTC. It codes for CASSHQGGNEQFF.

The chain joins TRBV3-1 to TRBJ2-3; TRBD2 matches 7 bases. The CDR3 is 14 residues long. V dropped 1 base and J dropped 11; count of bases not matched to a gene: 9. The germline V gene has CDR1 LGHDT and CDR2 YNNKEL (reference sequence). The CDR3 sequence is CASSQGAGVTEQYF. The CDR3 DNA follows: TGTGCCAGCAGCCAAGGGGCGGGGGTGACAGAGCAGTATTTT.

This clonotype was picked up a small number of times. The rearrangement links TRBV11-3 to TRBJ2-3; unclear D gene. The CDR3 covers 13 residues. V lost 4 bases, J lost 9 bases, and 14 bases lay in between. Germline V gene data show CDR1 as SGHNT and CDR2 as YENEEA. Here the CDR3 DNA reads TGTGCCAGCAGCTCCGTCGCCTCACGGACGCAGTATTTT. It codes for CASSSVASRTQYF.

At least ten counts were recorded for this clonotype. The chain uses TRBV18 and TRBJ1-1, with D uncertain. The V and J ends lost 1 base and 0 bases respectively, with 9 bases between them. Germline loops: CDR1 KGHSH, CDR2 LQKENI. The CDR3 has 15 amino acids. This CDR3 reads CASSPQRGLNTEAFF. CDR3 nucleotide sequence: TGTGCCAGCTCACCACAGAGAGGATTGAACACTGAAGCTTTCTTT.

This clonotype occurred many times. This chain connects TRBV19 to TRBJ2-2; D may be TRBD2 (6 bases). This CDR3 is built from 15 residues. CDR1 and CDR2 (germline): LNHDA, SQIVND (reference sequence). Trimming took 7 bases from V and 4 from J, leaving 16 bases between them. CDR3 sequence: CASKISGGGTGELFF. The CDR3 region has the DNA TGTGCCAGTAAAATATCTGGGGGAGGCACCGGGGAGCTGTTTTTT.

This clonotype was seen many times. V is TRBV7-2 and J is TRBJ1-2; 12 bases are a match to TRBD1. Germline V lookup: CDR1 SGHTA, CDR2 FQGNSA. This CDR3 region has 15 residues. V was pared by 7 bases and J by 1 base, with 4 bases of the junction left unmatched. The CDR3 region has the DNA TGTGCCAGCACCGGGGACAGGGGGCATAACTATGGCTACACCTTC. Translating gives CASTGDRGHNYGYTF.

The sample holds many counts of this clonotype. The rearrangement links TRBV2 to TRBJ2-5; TRBD2 aligns across 8 bases. Germline loops: CDR1 SNHLY, CDR2 FYNNEI. This CDR3 is 16 amino acids long. The V gene end was trimmed by 6 bases and the J gene end by 1 base; junction bases not matched to a gene: 10. The CDR3: CASSTRGSGVQETQYF. The DNA for the CDR3 is TGTGCCAGCAGCACTCGGGGTAGCGGGGTCCAAGAGACCCAGTACTTC.

This clonotype was found a few times. The CDR3 DNA reads as TGTGCCAGCAGCTTGGGAGCGGGACCTAACTCCTACGAGCAGTACTTC. This translates into CASSLGAGPNSYEQYF. V usage is TRBV5-5 and J usage is TRBJ2-7; 7 bases fit TRBD2. J was trimmed by 0 bases and V by 0 bases; bases with no gene match: 6. The germline CDR1 and CDR2 sequences are SGHKS and YYEKEE (reference sequence). This CDR3 contains 16 residues.

This clonotype has at least ten counts. J is TRBJ2-1 and V is TRBV19; TRBD1 agrees at 9 bases. The CDR3 sequence is 18 residues long. In germline, CDR1 is LNHDA, CDR2 SQIVND (reference sequence). The J segment lost 6 bases and the V segment lost 3 bases, leaving 15 bases of the junction unmatched. CDR3 amino acids: CASSIRIQGQGQSNEQFF. The CDR3 DNA sequence: TGTGCCAGTAGTATCCGAATTCAGGGACAGGGACAATCCAATGAGCAGTTCTTC.

This clonotype was counted a few times. The chain links TRBV12-3 or TRBV12-4 to TRBJ2-7; D possibly matches TRBD1 or TRBD2 (5 bases each). This CDR3 contains 14 residues. V shed 0 bases and J shed 3 bases, with 9 bases lying between them. CDR3 in amino acids: CASSLAGTHYEQYF. The CDR3 nucleotides are TGTGCCAGCAGTTTAGCAGGGACCCACTACGAGCAGTACTTC.

This clonotype was seen at least ten times. This chain links TRBV20-1 with TRBJ2-2; D perhaps matches TRBD1 (5 bases). The V and J ends lost 3 bases and 2 bases respectively, with 16 bases between them. This CDR3 comprises 16 residues. Germline assignment: CDR1 DFQATT and CDR2 SNEGSKA (reference sequence). This chain's CDR3 is CSARIGSRVNTGELFF. CDR3 sequence (DNA): TGCAGTGCTAGGATTGGTTCCAGGGTCAACACCGGGGAGCTGTTTTTT.

This clonotype was detected many times. V gene TRBV28 combines with J gene TRBJ1-2; 10 bases align to TRBD1. The J segment lost 2 bases and the V segment lost 11 bases, leaving 8 bases of the junction unmatched. Germline CDR1 MDHEN, CDR2 SYDVKM. This CDR3 has 14 residues. The CDR3 DNA follows: TGTGCCTGCGAACCGGGACAGGGGAACTATGGCTACACCTTC. Protein: CACEPGQGNYGYTF.

Ten or more counts support this clonotype. This sequence joins TRBV7-8 and TRBJ2-3; D may be TRBD1 (6 bases). This CDR3 contains 14 residues. Germline CDR1 is SGHVS and CDR2 is FQNEAQ. V was pared by 4 bases and J by 4 bases, with 12 bases between. The CDR3 spells CASSSRQAADTQYF. The CDR3 nucleotides read TGTGCCAGCAGCTCGAGACAGGCTGCAGATACGCAGTATTTT.

This chain links TRBV10-3 with TRBJ1-6; 10 bases agree with TRBD1. The CDR3 has 15 residues. With V trimmed by 4 bases and J by 7 bases, 4 bases remained unmatched. Germline loops: CDR1 ENHRY, CDR2 SYGVKD. The chain's CDR3 is CAISGGTGDNSPLHF. As DNA, the CDR3 is TGTGCCATCAGTGGCGGGACAGGGGACAATTCACCCCTCCACTTT.

This clonotype appeared many times. The chain combines TRBV24-1 with TRBJ2-1; D gene uncertain. The CDR3 has 15 residues. Germline-derived CDR1 and CDR2 are KGHDR and SFDVKD. Trimming shortened V by 0 bases and J by 7 bases, and 12 bases separated the two germline ends. This chain's CDR3 is CATSDLRSRWNEQFF. CDR3 nucleotide sequence: TGTGCCACCAGTGATTTGCGGTCCCGATGGAATGAGCAGTTCTTC.

This clonotype has a count of ten or more. The gene calls are TRBV5-1 and TRBJ2-1, with 7 bases fitting TRBD2. CDR3 length: 16 amino acids. CDR1 is SGHRS and CDR2 is YFSETQ in the germline V gene. With V trimmed by 4 bases and J by 1 base, 8 bases remained unmatched. CDR3 nucleotide sequence: TGCGCCAGCAGCCCAAATGGACTAGGTTCCTACAATGAGCAGTTCTTC. Its translation is CASSPNGLGSYNEQFF.

This clonotype was counted at least ten times. The chain is built from TRBV11-2 and TRBJ2-3; 12 bases align to TRBD2. CDR3 length: 16 amino acids. The germline V gene encodes CDR1 SGHAT and CDR2 FQNNGV. The junction had 2 bases not matched to a gene; V was cut back by 0 bases and J by 4 bases. This chain's CDR3 is CASSLEPSGGADTQYF. For the CDR3, the DNA is TGTGCCAGCAGCTTAGAGCCTAGCGGGGGGGCAGATACGCAGTATTTT.

This clonotype was counted ten times or more. The chain is built from TRBV7-9 and TRBJ2-2, with TRBD1 matching over 7 bases. CDR1 and CDR2 from the germline V gene are SEHNR and FQNEAQ (reference sequence). The CDR3 runs 17 residues. V trimming: 5 bases; J trimming: 6 bases; junction bases outside the gene matches: 15. The CDR3 is CASSATTGVLRPGELFF. Here the CDR3 DNA reads TGTGCCAGCAGCGCCACAACAGGGGTTCTAAGGCCCGGGGAGCTGTTTTTT.

Ten or more counts support this clonotype. The rearrangement links TRBV11-2 to TRBJ2-1; 9 bases are shared with TRBD2. With 1 base clipped from V and 0 bases from J, the junction kept 1 base outside the gene matches. Germline V gives CDR1 SGHAT, CDR2 FQNNGV. CDR3 length: 16 residues. The chain's CDR3 is CASSLGRGGSYNEQFF. The CDR3 nucleotides are TGTGCCAGCAGCTTAGGGCGGGGGGGCTCCTACAATGAGCAGTTCTTC.

This clonotype is medium-sized within its sample. The rearrangement uses TRBV7-9 and TRBJ2-7; a weak D match, TRBD2 (5 bases). CDR1 is SEHNR, CDR2 FQNEAQ, per germline (reference sequence). V was cut by 5 bases and J by 2 bases, with 16 bases left in between. The CDR3 spans 15 residues. The CDR3 reads CASSPAAETTYEQYF. The CDR3 DNA reads TGTGCCAGCAGCCCAGCGGCGGAGACCACCTACGAGCAGTACTTC.

This clonotype was recorded at least ten times. The chain recombines TRBV10-2 with TRBJ1-1; 8 bases are a match to TRBD1. J was trimmed by 1 base and V by 6 bases; bases with no gene match: 7. In germline, CDR1 is WSHSY, CDR2 SAAADI. This CDR3 has 15 residues. The CDR3 DNA is TGCGCCAGCAGGCCCGGGACAGGATCGAACACTGAAGCTTTCTTT. Translated: CASRPGTGSNTEAFF.